The text below deals with one TCR beta chain. Its specificity is not known. The data stem from a study of cytomegalovirus exposure and HLA in healthy donors. Whole-study results and caveats: Through in vitro validation, a few CMV-associated chains were shown to be specific for CMV antigens. According to a subsequent analysis, TCR clusters from the first cohort were inclined to appear together in the 120 validation repertoires. Some public TCRs appeared in many individuals, while most sequences were rare.

The germline gives CDR1 MNHNY, CDR2 SVGAGI (reference sequence). The CDR3 is made up of 12 amino acids. V was pared by 2 bases and J by 3 bases, with 4 bases between. TCRdb's copy holds only in-frame clones and misses some; the assay was immunoSEQ multiplex PCR. The sample includes fewer than 200,000 clones, 75% to 90% seen only once; the top ten take 2% to 2.5%. The receptor comes from a woman aged 18-29 years in good health and CMV-seronegative. The chain recombines TRBV6-6 with TRBJ1-1; D call uncertain. The sample comprised PBMCs. CDR3 loop: CASSYVDTEAFF. The CDR3 bases are TGTGCCAGCAGTTACGTCGACACTGAAGCTTTCTTT.